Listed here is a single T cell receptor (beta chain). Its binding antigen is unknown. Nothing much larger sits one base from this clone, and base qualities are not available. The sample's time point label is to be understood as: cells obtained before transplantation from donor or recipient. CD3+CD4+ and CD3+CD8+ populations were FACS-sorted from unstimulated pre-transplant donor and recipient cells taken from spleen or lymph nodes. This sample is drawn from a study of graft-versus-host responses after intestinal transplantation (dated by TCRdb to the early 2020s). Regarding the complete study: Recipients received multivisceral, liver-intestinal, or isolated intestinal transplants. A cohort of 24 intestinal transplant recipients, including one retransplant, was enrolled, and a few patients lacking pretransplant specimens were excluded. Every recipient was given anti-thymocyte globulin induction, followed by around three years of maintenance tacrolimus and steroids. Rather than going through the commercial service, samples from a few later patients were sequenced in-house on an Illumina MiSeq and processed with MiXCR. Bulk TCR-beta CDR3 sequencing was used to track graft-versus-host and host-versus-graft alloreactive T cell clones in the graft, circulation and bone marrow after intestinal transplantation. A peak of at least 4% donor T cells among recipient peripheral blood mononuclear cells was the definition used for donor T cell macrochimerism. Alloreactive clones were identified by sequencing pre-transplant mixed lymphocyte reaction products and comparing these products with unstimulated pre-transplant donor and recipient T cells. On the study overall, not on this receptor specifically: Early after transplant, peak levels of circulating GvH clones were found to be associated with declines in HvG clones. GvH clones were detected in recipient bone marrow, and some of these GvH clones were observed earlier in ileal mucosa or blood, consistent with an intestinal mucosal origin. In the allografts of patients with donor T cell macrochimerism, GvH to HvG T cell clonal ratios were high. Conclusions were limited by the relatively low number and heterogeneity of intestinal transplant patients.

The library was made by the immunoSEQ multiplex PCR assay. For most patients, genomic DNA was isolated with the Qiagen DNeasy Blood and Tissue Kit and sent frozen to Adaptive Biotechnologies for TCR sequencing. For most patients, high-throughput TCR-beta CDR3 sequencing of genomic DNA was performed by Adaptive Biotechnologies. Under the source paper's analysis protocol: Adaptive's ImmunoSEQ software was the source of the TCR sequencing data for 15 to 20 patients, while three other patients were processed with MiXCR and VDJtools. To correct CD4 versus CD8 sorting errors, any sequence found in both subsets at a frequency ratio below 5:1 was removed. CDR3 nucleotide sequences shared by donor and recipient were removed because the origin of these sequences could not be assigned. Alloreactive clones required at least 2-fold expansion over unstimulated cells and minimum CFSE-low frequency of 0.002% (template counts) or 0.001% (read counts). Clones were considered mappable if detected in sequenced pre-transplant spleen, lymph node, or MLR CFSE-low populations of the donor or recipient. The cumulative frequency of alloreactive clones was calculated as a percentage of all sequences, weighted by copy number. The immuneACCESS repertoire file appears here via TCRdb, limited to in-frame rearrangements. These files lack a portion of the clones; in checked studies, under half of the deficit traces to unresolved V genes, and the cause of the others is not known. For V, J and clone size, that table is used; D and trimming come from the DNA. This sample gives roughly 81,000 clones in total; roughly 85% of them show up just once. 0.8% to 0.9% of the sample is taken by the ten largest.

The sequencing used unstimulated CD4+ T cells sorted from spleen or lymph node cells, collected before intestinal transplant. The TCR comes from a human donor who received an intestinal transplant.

The DNA is as follows: TGTGCCAGTAGTATAGATGCCGGGACTAGCGGCTCCTACAATGAGCAGTTCTTC. This encodes CASSIDAGTSGSYNEQFF. Recombination connected TRBV19 to TRBJ2-1, with 11 bases aligning to TRBD2. From the cysteine through the phenylalanine, the CDR3 covers 18 amino acids. This entry keeps only the CDR3 DNA: 54 bases, framed from base 1. Relative to germline, V is missing 0 bases and J is missing 0 bases, with 4 bases of the junction outside any gene match. The germline V gene (reference sequence) sets CDR1 to LNHDA and CDR2 to SQIVND.